This TCR beta chain was documented in a study of T cells after somatic rescue of genetic block. Germline CDR1 MDHEN, CDR2 SYDVKM. CDR3 size: 15 residues. The ends were cut back, 6 bases at V and 4 bases at J, with 19 bases in the middle. Some clones are missing from TCRdb's copy, which holds only in-frame ones; the method was immunoSEQ multiplex PCR. The sample comprises 70,000 to 95,000 clones, more than 80% of which are singletons, and around 1.6% rests with the top ten. This TCR came from a woman aged 18-35 years. The V and J genes are TRBV28 and TRBJ2-7; D assignment may be TRBD1 or TRBD2 (5 bases each). The material sequenced was peripheral blood mononuclear cells (PBMCs). The DNA of the CDR3 is TGTGCCAGCAGGCCCGGGGCAGGGTATATTTACGAGCAGTACTTC. The encoded protein is CASRPGAGYIYEQYF.